Presented here are 21 T cell receptor beta chains from one specimen sequenced in a study of PD-1 blockade in classical Hodgkin lymphoma. The assay was immunoSEQ multiplex PCR, and TCRdb's table has in-frame clones only and misses some. The sample lists about 110,000 clones; roughly nine tenths were seen once. Every patient experienced relapse after autologous stem cell transplantation, and brentuximab vedotin exposure varied. The sequencing used peripheral blood mononuclear cells (PBMCs), collected before the second cycle of nivolumab. Source of these receptors: a human donor with classical Hodgkin lymphoma.

CDR3 in amino acids: CASSVGGGSSYNEQFF. The CDR3 DNA is TGTGCCAGCAGCGTGGGGGGCGGGAGCTCCTACAATGAGCAGTTCTTC. This sequence joins TRBV9 and TRBJ2-1, with TRBD2 as a possible D gene (7 bases). Germline V CDR1 and CDR2: SGDLS, YYNGEE. CDR3 size: 16 residues. With 2 bases removed from V and 0 bases from J, the gap between germline ends came to 12 bases.

J is TRBJ1-5 and V is TRBV6-1, with 7 bases identical to TRBD1. The CDR3 has 17 amino acids. Germline V gene lookup returns CDR1 MNHNS and CDR2 SASEGT. The J segment lost 4 bases and the V segment lost 4 bases, leaving 13 bases of the junction unmatched. CDR3 bases: TGTGCCAGCAGTGCCGGGACAGCCTCCTCGGGGAATCAGCCCCAGCATTTT. Protein product: CASSAGTASSGNQPQHF.

V usage is TRBV7-8 and J usage is TRBJ1-1, with D possibly being TRBD1 (6 bases). Germline V gene sequence: CDR1 SGHVS, CDR2 FQNEAQ. Trimming stripped 3 bases from V and 7 bases from J, with 21 bases between. The CDR3 is 16 amino acids. The DNA of the CDR3 is TGTGCCAGCAGCTTTCTCGGACAGAAGGAAGTCGATGAAGCTTTCTTT. Encoded protein: CASSFLGQKEVDEAFF.

J is TRBJ1-2 and V is TRBV10-3, with D hard to call. Germline V CDR1 and CDR2: ENHRY, SYGVKD. Trimming left V 2 bases short and J 4 bases short, with 17 bases between. The length of the CDR3 is 16 residues. The CDR3 loop is CAISEGSADVVYGYTF. CDR3 DNA sequence: TGTGCCATCAGTGAGGGTTCGGCAGACGTAGTCTATGGCTACACCTTC.

This chain connects TRBV6-5 to TRBJ1-1, with D perhaps matching TRBD1 (5 bases). The length of the CDR3 is 13 residues. V was pared by 6 bases and J by 1 base, with 9 bases between. Germline values: CDR1 MNHEY, CDR2 SVGAGI. CDR3 sequence: CASRGTPNTEAFF. The CDR3 coding sequence is TGTGCCAGCAGGGGGACGCCGAACACTGAAGCTTTCTTT.

The genes are TRBV6-4 and TRBJ2-6; D is unclear. Germline V gene data show CDR1 as MRHNA and CDR2 as SNTAGT. Trimming took 8 bases from V and 0 from J, leaving 8 bases between them. CDR3 length: 14 residues. Here the CDR3 reads CASRTDSGANVLTF. Here the CDR3 DNA reads TGTGCCAGCCGGACGGACTCTGGGGCCAACGTCCTGACTTTC.

This sequence joins TRBV12-5 and TRBJ2-7; no definite D call. Trimming stripped 5 bases from V and 3 bases from J, with 8 bases between. This CDR3 comprises 12 residues. From germline, CDR1 is LGHNT and CDR2 FRNRAP. The CDR3 coding sequence is TGTGCTAGTGGTATGGACGGCTACGAGCAGTACTTC. Translated, it gives CASGMDGYEQYF.

This chain joins TRBV11-2 and TRBJ1-5, with D possibly matching TRBD1 (5 bases). This CDR3 spans 15 amino acids. V shed 1 base and J shed 0 bases, with 7 bases lying between them. Germline-derived CDR1 and CDR2 are SGHAT and FQNNGV. The CDR3 loop is CASSLGTNSNQPQHF. The CDR3, as DNA: TGTGCCAGCAGCTTAGGGACAAATAGCAATCAGCCCCAGCATTTT.

The chain links TRBV4-2 to TRBJ1-1; D is ambiguous. The ends were cut back, 1 base at V and 1 base at J, with 7 bases in the middle. CDR1 and CDR2 (germline): LGHNA, YNFKEQ. This CDR3 has 14 amino acids. The CDR3 here is CASSQVVWNTEAFF. Here the CDR3 DNA reads TGTGCCAGCAGCCAAGTCGTATGGAACACTGAAGCTTTCTTT.

This clone was observed a few times. The V gene is TRBV28, the J gene TRBJ1-5; D possibly corresponds to TRBD1 (5 bases). This CDR3 comprises 16 residues. The V end lost 2 bases, the J end lost 1 base, and 12 bases lay between the germline ends. Germline V CDR1 and CDR2: MDHEN, SYDVKM. Here the CDR3 DNA reads TGTGCCAGCAGTTTAGAGGGGAGAGGGAGCAATCAGCCCCAGCATTTT. Its translation is CASSLEGRGSNQPQHF.

This clone was detected once. The CDR3 DNA reads TGTGCCAGCAGCGCAAATACCGGGACTAGCGGGAGCCAACAAGAGACCCAGTACTTC. It translates to CASSANTGTSGSQQETQYF. V is TRBV11-3 and J is TRBJ2-5; 14 bases fit TRBD2. The ends lost 5 bases at V and 2 bases at J; junction bases unmatched: 13. Germline assignment: CDR1 SGHNT and CDR2 YENEEA. This CDR3 has 19 amino acids.

The V gene is TRBV29-1, the J gene TRBJ2-2; no firm D call. The germline V and J ends were trimmed by 5 bases and 2 bases, with 15 bases remaining between them. The CDR3 has 15 amino acids. The V gene's germline CDR1 is SQVTM and CDR2 ANQGSEA. The CDR3 bases are TGCAGCGTTACCCGCCCTACGGCTAACACCGGGGAGCTGTTTTTT. Protein: CSVTRPTANTGELFF.

The CDR3 sequence is CASSPVAGTDYEQYF. CDR3 nucleotides: TGCGCCAGCAGCCCCGTTGCCGGGACAGACTACGAGCAGTACTTC. V usage is TRBV5-1 and J usage is TRBJ2-7, with 7 bases fitting TRBD1. Per germline, CDR1 SGHRS and CDR2 YFSETQ. The CDR3 is made up of 15 amino acids. V dropped 4 bases and J dropped 3; count of bases not matched to a gene: 10.

This chain connects TRBV9 to TRBJ2-1; D is tentatively TRBD1 or TRBD2 (5 bases each). Looked up from germline, CDR1 is SGDLS and CDR2 is YYNGEE. With 3 bases removed from V and 7 bases from J, the gap between germline ends came to 20 bases. The CDR3 is 16 residues long. CDR3 residues: CASSAVGGIGLNEQFF. CDR3 bases: TGTGCCAGCAGCGCCGTTGGGGGAATAGGGTTGAATGAGCAGTTCTTC. The full variable domain, its missing parts supplied by reference TRBV9 and TRBJ2-1, is DSGVTQTPKHLITATGQRVTLRCSPRSGDLSVYWYQQSLDQGLQFLIQYYNGEERAKGNILERFSAQQFPDLHSELNLSSLELGDSALYFCASSAVGGIGLNEQFFGPGTRLTVL.

This clone was detected only once. The J gene is TRBJ1-4, the V gene TRBV28, with a weak D call TRBD1 (5 bases). With 4 bases removed from V and 7 bases from J, the gap between germline ends came to 16 bases. This CDR3 is 15 amino acids long. The germline gives CDR1 MDHEN, CDR2 SYDVKM. The CDR3 DNA reads as TGTGCCAGCAGTTCATGGGGGGTCGGGAGTGAAAAACTGTTTTTT. Translated: CASSSWGVGSEKLFF.

The gene calls are TRBV30 and TRBJ2-7; tentative D call: TRBD1 (6 bases). The CDR3 spans 14 residues. CDR1 is GTSNPN, CDR2 SVGIG, per germline (reference sequence). With 2 bases removed from V and 1 base from J, the gap between germline ends came to 12 bases. The CDR3: CAWSLDSRSYEQYF. The CDR3 nucleotides read TGTGCCTGGAGTTTGGACAGTAGATCCTACGAGCAGTACTTC.

V and J are TRBV5-4 and TRBJ2-7; 10 bases are shared with TRBD1. The trim removed 3 bases at V and 6 bases at J, leaving 0 bases unmatched. Germline CDR1 SGHNT, CDR2 YYREEE (reference sequence). The CDR3 is made up of 12 amino acids. This chain's CDR3 is CASSWTGGEQYF. The CDR3 nucleotides are TGTGCCAGCAGCTGGACAGGGGGCGAGCAGTACTTC. Full variable domain (outside the CDR3, taken from reference TRBV5-4 and TRBJ2-7): ETGVTQSPTHLIKTRGQQVTLRCSSQSGHNTVSWYQQALGQGPQFIFQYYREEENGRGNFPPRFSGLQFPNYSSELNVNALELDDSALYLCASSWTGGEQYFGPGTRLTVT.

The chain joins TRBV19 to TRBJ2-3; 7 bases map to TRBD2. The CDR3 extends over 16 amino acids. Germline values: CDR1 LNHDA, CDR2 SQIVND (reference sequence). V shed 4 bases, J shed 1 base, and the junction held 8 bases outside the gene matches. As DNA, the CDR3 is TGTGCCAGTAGTACCGGACTAGACGTTCGCACAGATACGCAGTATTTT. Amino acid sequence: CASSTGLDVRTDTQYF.

This clone was seen a handful of times. This chain joins TRBV27 and TRBJ1-1, with D hard to call. CDR1 and CDR2 (germline): MNHEY, SMNVEV (reference sequence). The CDR3 has 13 residues. Trimming left V 6 bases short and J 7 bases short, with 15 bases between. CDR3 coding DNA: TGTGCCAGCAGGATACGGCTGGGTCATGAAGCTTTCTTT. It translates to CASRIRLGHEAFF.

The V call is TRBV14, the J call TRBJ1-1; no reliable D call. From germline, CDR1 is SGHDN and CDR2 FVKESK. This CDR3 region has 13 residues. Deletions cut 1 base from V and 5 bases from J, with 8 bases between. The CDR3 DNA follows: TGTGCCAGCAGCCAAGTTTTAGCTACTGAAGCTTTCTTT. Translating gives CASSQVLATEAFF.

The CDR3, as DNA: TGTGCCAGCAGTACGCAGGGAGGCGGAAACACCATATATTTT. Protein product: CASSTQGGGNTIYF. The chain couples TRBV27 to TRBJ1-3; weak D call: TRBD1 (5 bases). Trimming left V 5 bases short and J 4 bases short, with 12 bases between. Germline V gene sequence: CDR1 MNHEY, CDR2 SMNVEV (reference sequence). This CDR3 comprises 14 residues.